The sequence of this T cell receptor beta chain was determined in a study of T-cell reconstitution after alpha-beta-depleted transplantation in children. Study results and caveats: Certain patients had high TCRbeta diversity at day 60, and it came from recipient T cells and thymic progenitors that survived.

Construction of the TCRbeta library involved unique molecular identifiers. MiXCR, run by TCRdb on the PCR reads, gives a single entry per CDR3 protein. Seen here are 45,000 to 70,000 distinct CDR3 sequences, 44% observed once, and the top ten hold roughly 98%. The sample holds a few counts of this clonotype. What it binds is unknown. V was trimmed by 4 bases and J by 4 bases, leaving 13 bases between them. The CDR3 is made up of 14 amino acids. The germline V gene encodes CDR1 SGHVS and CDR2 FQNEAQ. This TCR was recovered from a male patient between 10 and 17 years old who had a stem cell transplant for acute lymphoblastic leukemia, so the T cells may come from the graft donor. The material was PBMCs, mostly from graft donor cells, obtained 360 days after TCRalphabeta/CD19-depleted stem cell transplant. The chain combines TRBV7-8 with TRBJ1-1, with TRBD1 as a possible D gene (5 bases). The CDR3 bases are TGTGCCAGCAGCTCCTACCACGGGGCCACTGAAGCTTTCTTT. Protein product: CASSSYHGATEAFF.